These 13 T cell receptor beta chains came from one sample sequenced in a study of blood T cell repertoires in COVID-19. The table came from immunoSEQ multiplex PCR; TCRdb's copy has only in-frame clones and leaves some out. The data contain more than 300,000 clones, about 85% of them singletons. Sequenced input: PBMCs or T cells enriched from blood (not recorded which). Source of these receptors: a woman in her twenties or thirties who had recovered from COVID-19.

J is TRBJ2-7 and V is TRBV30; 13 bases line up with TRBD2. CDR1 is GTSNPN and CDR2 is SVGIG in the germline V gene (reference sequence). The V and J ends lost 0 bases and 6 bases, in that order; junction bases with no gene match: 8. The CDR3 consists of 16 residues. The CDR3 loop reads CAWSVRSTSGGGEQYF. CDR3 bases: TGTGCCTGGAGTGTACGCAGTACTAGCGGGGGGGGCGAGCAGTACTTC.

For this clone: This CDR3 is also generated by other DNA sequences in the sample. The DNA of the CDR3 is TGCGCCAGCAGCTTGTTGGGGGGGACTGAAGCTTTCTTT. Its translation: CASSLLGGTEAFF. The chain links TRBV5-1 to TRBJ1-1, with D tentatively TRBD1 (5 bases). V lost 1 base and J 5 bases, leaving 9 bases between the germline ends. This CDR3 region has 13 residues. Per germline, CDR1 SGHRS and CDR2 YFSETQ.

This clone was recorded once. The chain carries TRBV18 and TRBJ1-1; TRBD1 matches 7 bases. Per the germline V gene, CDR1 is KGHSH and CDR2 is LQKENI. The V segment lost 3 bases and the J segment 6 bases; nucleotides outside the gene matches: 4. This CDR3 spans 13 amino acids. The CDR3 DNA is TGTGCCAGCTCACCCCGGACAGGCGCTGAAGCTTTCTTT. Amino acid sequence: CASSPRTGAEAFF.

In its sample, this clone was seen a few times. The chain has TRBV7-9 and TRBJ2-2; possibly TRBD2 for D (6 bases). V was trimmed by 5 bases and J by 8 bases, leaving 12 bases between them. CDR3 length: 13 residues. The germline V gene has CDR1 SEHNR and CDR2 FQNEAQ (reference sequence). This CDR3 is CASSPPGDGELFF. The CDR3 nucleotides read TGTGCCAGCAGCCCCCCGGGGGATGGGGAGCTGTTTTTT.

Concerning this clone itself: Other nucleotide sequences in the sample specify the same CDR3. V usage is TRBV29-1 and J usage is TRBJ1-1; no firm D call. Deletions cut 6 bases from V and 1 base from J, with 6 bases between. The CDR3 runs 11 residues. The germline V gene encodes CDR1 SQVTM and CDR2 ANQGSEA. The CDR3 sequence is CSVRENTEAFF. The CDR3 DNA reads TGCAGCGTGCGGGAGAACACTGAAGCTTTCTTT.

The rearrangement joins TRBV25-1 to TRBJ1-2; no clear D gene. The length of the CDR3 is 12 residues. With 3 bases removed from V and 4 bases from J, the gap between germline ends came to 6 bases. Germline CDR1 reads MGHDK; CDR2 reads SYGVNS. Written as DNA, the CDR3 is TGTGCCAGCAGTGATCTCAGCTATGGCTACACCTTC. Translated: CASSDLSYGYTF.

The chain is built from TRBV5-5 and TRBJ2-2, with D perhaps matching TRBD1 (5 bases). This CDR3 contains 15 residues. Trimming left V 0 bases short and J 6 bases short, with 12 bases between. Germline CDR1 and CDR2: SGHKS and YYEKEE (reference sequence). CDR3 sequence reads: CASSLEGLSAGELFF. The DNA of the CDR3 is TGTGCCAGCAGCTTGGAGGGGCTGTCGGCCGGGGAGCTGTTTTTT.

This chain joins TRBV6-5 and TRBJ1-2; the match to TRBD1 covers 8 bases. V shed 2 bases and J 4 bases; nucleotides not matched to a gene: 6. The CDR3 has 15 amino acids. The germline gives CDR1 MNHEY, CDR2 SVGAGI. The CDR3 bases are TGTGCCAGCAGTTACGCCGGGACAGGCTTCTATGGCTACACCTTC. As protein: CASSYAGTGFYGYTF.

This chain connects TRBV18 to TRBJ2-7; TRBD1 matches at 7 bases. The CDR3 has 13 amino acids. The trim removed 8 bases at V and 4 bases at J, leaving 8 bases unmatched. Germline V CDR1 and CDR2: KGHSH, LQKENI. In DNA, the CDR3 is TGTGCCAGCGCCCGGGACAGAACATACGAGCAGTACTTC. Amino acids: CASARDRTYEQYF.

V and J are TRBV29-1 and TRBJ1-2, with unresolved D. V lost 4 bases to trimming and J lost 2 bases, with 8 bases between them. CDR1 and CDR2 from the germline V gene are SQVTM and ANQGSEA. CDR3 length equals 12 residues. CDR3 bases: TGCAGCGTTGTGTGGGCCAACTATGGCTACACCTTC. Protein product: CSVVWANYGYTF.

The chain employs TRBV10-3 and TRBJ2-3; 10 positions match TRBD1. The CDR3 runs to 17 residues. The junction had 9 bases not matched to a gene; V was cut back by 4 bases and J by 2 bases. The germline CDR1 and CDR2 sequences are ENHRY and SYGVKD. The CDR3 nucleotides are TGTGCCATCAGTGGATCAACCGGGACAGGGGACACAGATACGCAGTATTTT. Its protein is CAISGSTGTGDTDTQYF.

The V call is TRBV19, the J call TRBJ1-4; no reliable D call. V was clipped by 1 base and J by 8 bases, with 14 bases between them. The V gene's germline CDR1 is LNHDA and CDR2 SQIVND (reference sequence). There are 15 residues in the CDR3. CDR3 amino acids: CASSIGGETEEKLFF. The CDR3 DNA reads as TGTGCCAGTAGTATAGGTGGGGAGACGGAGGAAAAACTGTTTTTT.

This chain links TRBV6-5 with TRBJ1-5, with D unclear. This CDR3 has 14 amino acids. V was cut by 5 bases and J by 2 bases, with 10 bases left in between. Germline CDR1 and CDR2: MNHEY and SVGAGI. CDR3 coding DNA: TGTGCCAGCAGTCCTGCGTCGGGCAATCAGCCCCAGCATTTT. It specifies CASSPASGNQPQHF.